This TCR beta chain was sequenced in a study of CD8+ T cells in alopecia areata. The CDR3 spans 12 residues. Germline-derived CDR1 and CDR2 are SQVTM and ANQGSEA. V shed 4 bases, J shed 2 bases, and the junction held 1 base outside the gene matches. Concerning this clone: In the same sample, other DNA sequences code for this CDR3.

Lesional scalp punch biopsies and peripheral blood came from alopecia areata patients. After isolation, RNA underwent reverse transcription to generate cDNA as the sequencing template. Sequencing was performed with immunoSEQ multiplex PCR; in TCRdb, only in-frame clones are kept and a portion is missing. Of 50,000 to 70,000 clones listed, around 47% are singletons. Sequencing was carried out using NKG2D-low CD8+ T cells sorted from blood. The chain recombines TRBV29-1 with TRBJ2-7, with 8 bases aligning to TRBD1. The receptor was isolated from a human donor with alopecia areata. Here the CDR3 DNA reads TGCAGCGTTGGGACAGGGACCTACGAGCAGTACTTC. Translated: CSVGTGTYEQYF.